One sample yielded the 10 T cell receptor beta chains listed below, sequenced in a study of cytomegalovirus exposure and HLA in healthy donors. PCR was performed using 60 Vbeta and 13 Jbeta primers. Assay: immunoSEQ multiplex PCR; the TCRdb copy retains only in-frame clones and omits some. The table has over 130,000 clones, 66% seen once. Sequencing was performed on PBMCs. The receptors come from a woman in her sixties or seventies in good health and CMV-seronegative.

The chain couples TRBV21-1 to TRBJ2-1; the tabulated D call, TRBD1, remains unverified against the DNA. TRBV21-1 is an annotated pseudogene. The CDR3 is 15 amino acids. CDR3: CASTDKGQGANEQFF. CDR3 in DNA: TGTGCCAGCACCGACAAAGGACAGGGGGCGAATGAGCAGTTCTTC.

V gene TRBV12-5 combines with J gene TRBJ1-1; the D gene is possibly TRBD1 (6 bases). The CDR3 totals 13 residues. Trimming took off 5 bases at V and 0 bases at J, with 7 bases between the two ends. CDR1 and CDR2 from the germline V gene are LGHNT and FRNRAP. CDR3 sequence reads: CASGGQMNTEAFF. The CDR3 coding sequence is TGTGCTAGTGGTGGACAGATGAACACTGAAGCTTTCTTT.

The table lists this clone with a few counts. The junction shows a germline mismatch at one end, possibly a read error. The DNA of the CDR3 is TGTTCCAGCAGCCCGAGTGGTGGAAACACCATATATTTT. Amino acids: CSSSPSGGNTIYF. The chain has TRBV7-9 and TRBJ1-3; D is unclear. The CDR3 is 13 amino acids. Germline values: CDR1 SEHNR, CDR2 FQNEAQ (reference sequence).

The J gene is TRBJ2-1, the V gene TRBV6-1; 11 bases are shared with TRBD2. The CDR3 is 17 amino acids. V gave up 1 base and J gave up 4 bases; unmatched junction bases: 6. Germline V gives CDR1 MNHNS, CDR2 SASEGT. This CDR3 reads CASSEVLGLAVYNEQFF. CDR3 DNA: TGTGCCAGCAGTGAAGTTCTGGGACTAGCGGTTTACAATGAGCAGTTCTTC.

V is TRBV7-2 and J is TRBJ2-2; possible D gene TRBD2, 5 bases. Germline lookup yields CDR1 SGHTA and CDR2 FQGNSA. The CDR3 extends over 15 amino acids. V lost 4 bases and J 2 bases, leaving 11 bases between the germline ends. In nucleotides, the CDR3 is TGTGCCAGCAGCTCCCAGAGACTAAACACCGGGGAGCTGTTTTTT. Its translation is CASSSQRLNTGELFF.

The chain links TRBV11-1 to TRBJ1-1; D not resolved. The CDR3 is 11 amino acids. The V and J ends lost 4 bases and 7 bases respectively, with 7 bases between them. Germline V CDR1 and CDR2: SGHAT, FQDESV (reference sequence). The chain's CDR3 is CASSSGVEAFF. CDR3 DNA: TGTGCCAGCAGCTCCGGAGTTGAAGCTTTCTTT.

This chain joins TRBV5-1 and TRBJ2-7; 10 nucleotides match TRBD1. The CDR3 has 14 amino acids. After removal of 4 bases from V and 4 bases from J, the junction contained 5 bases not matched to a gene. Germline V gene data show CDR1 as SGHRS and CDR2 as YFSETQ. CDR3 region: CASSPGTGVYEQYF. The CDR3 DNA reads as TGCGCCAGCAGCCCCGGGACAGGGGTATACGAGCAGTACTTC.

The chain has TRBV19 and TRBJ1-1; possible D gene TRBD1, 5 bases. V was shortened by 5 bases and J by 4 bases, with 17 bases between the two germline ends. Germline-derived CDR1 and CDR2 are LNHDA and SQIVND (reference sequence). The CDR3 spans 15 residues. As DNA, the CDR3 is TGTGCCAGTAGTCAATTCCAGGGAGGGAGCACTGAAGCTTTCTTT. Amino acids: CASSQFQGGSTEAFF.

The chain uses TRBV30 and TRBJ1-2; 11 bases match TRBD1. V was pared by 1 base and J by 6 bases, with 10 bases of the junction left unmatched. CDR1 is GTSNPN and CDR2 is SVGIG in the germline V gene (reference sequence). The CDR3 loop spans 16 amino acids. Here the CDR3 DNA reads TGTGCCTGGAGTGGGCGACCCGGACAGGGGGCAAATGGCTACACCTTC. As protein: CAWSGRPGQGANGYTF.

This clone was detected only once. The chain couples TRBV25-1 to TRBJ1-5; D is unclear. The germline V gene encodes CDR1 MGHDK and CDR2 SYGVNS. Trimming pared 5 bases from V and 4 bases from J, leaving 6 bases between. The CDR3 consists of 12 residues. Here the CDR3 reads CASSYGNQPQHF. The CDR3 coding sequence is TGTGCCAGCAGTTACGGGAATCAGCCCCAGCATTTT. The full variable domain, in which reference TRBV25-1 and TRBJ1-5 provide the parts outside the CDR3, is EADIYQTPRYLVIGTGKKITLECSQTMGHDKMYWYQQDPGMELHLIHYSYGVNSTEKGDLSSESTVSRIRTEHFPLTLESARPSHTSQYLCASSYGNQPQHFGDGTRLSIL.